This TCR beta chain was sequenced for a study of cytomegalovirus exposure and HLA in healthy donors. Study-wide findings and caveats: A further, later analysis showed that HLA-associated TCR beta chains (compared with equally common others) were more clonally expanded.

PCR employed 60 Vbeta and 13 Jbeta primers. Study processing details: As a later analysis found, there were 78 million or so unique TCR beta chains, of which roughly 11 million were shared. Assay used: immunoSEQ multiplex PCR; TCRdb lists only in-frame clones, some missing. V, J and clone size reflect that table, while D and trimming were determined from the DNA. The sample shows approximately 89,000 clones, around 74% of them seen only once. The CDR3 has 14 amino acids. In germline, CDR1 is MNHEY, CDR2 SVGAGI. The trim removed 6 bases at V and 4 bases at J, leaving 7 bases unmatched. Turning to this clone: Antigen specificity is unknown.

The chain carries TRBV6-5 and TRBJ2-7, with 9 bases identical to TRBD1. The sample consisted of PBMCs. The sequence was collected from a man aged 25 to 40 in good health and CMV-seropositive. The chain's CDR3 is CASSWDRVSYEQYF. Here the CDR3 DNA reads TGTGCCAGCAGCTGGGACAGGGTGTCGTACGAGCAGTACTTC.